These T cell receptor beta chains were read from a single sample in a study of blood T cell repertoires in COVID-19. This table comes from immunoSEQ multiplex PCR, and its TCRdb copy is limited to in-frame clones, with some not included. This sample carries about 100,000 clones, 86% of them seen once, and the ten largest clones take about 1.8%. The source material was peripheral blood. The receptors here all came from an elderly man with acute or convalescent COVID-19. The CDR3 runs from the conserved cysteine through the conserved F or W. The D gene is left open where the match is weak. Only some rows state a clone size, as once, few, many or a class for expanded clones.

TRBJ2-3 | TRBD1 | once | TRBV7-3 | CASSPDRGRTDTQYF | TGTGCCAGCAGCCCCGACAGGGGGAGGACAGATACGCAGTATTTT
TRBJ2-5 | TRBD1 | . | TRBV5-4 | CASSLDRGTRETQYF | TGTGCCAGCAGCTTGGACAGGGGGACTCGGGAGACCCAGTACTTC
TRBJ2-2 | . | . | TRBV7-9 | CASSLAGPGTGELFF | TGTGCCAGCAGCTTAGCGGGTCCGGGTACCGGGGAGCTGTTTTTT
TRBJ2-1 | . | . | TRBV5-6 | CATSGGPGARSSNEQFF | TGTGCCACCTCAGGGGGACCGGGGGCGCGTTCCAGCAATGAGCAGTTCTTC
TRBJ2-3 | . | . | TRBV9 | CASSVALAAGTDTQYF | TGTGCCAGCAGCGTAGCTCTAGCAGCAGGCACAGATACGCAGTATTTT
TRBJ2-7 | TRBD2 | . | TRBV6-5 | CASRKTGLAYEQYF | TGTGCCAGCAGGAAGACAGGACTAGCTTACGAGCAGTACTTC
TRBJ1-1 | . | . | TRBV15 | CATSRRGGNTEAFF | TGTGCCACCAGCAGACGAGGGGGGAACACTGAAGCTTTCTTT
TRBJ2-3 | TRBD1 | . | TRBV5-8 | CASSLPPGQGDTQYF | TGTGCCAGCAGCTTACCCCCGGGACAGGGAGATACGCAGTATTTT
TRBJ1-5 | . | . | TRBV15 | CATSRVTDHQPQHF | TGTGCCACCTCCCGGGTGACAGATCATCAGCCCCAGCATTTT
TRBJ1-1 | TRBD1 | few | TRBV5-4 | CASSFSGTAEAFF | TGTGCCAGCAGCTTCTCCGGGACAGCAGAAGCTTTCTTT
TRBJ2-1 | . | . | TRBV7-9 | CASSLERSPGEQFF | TGTGCCAGCAGCTTAGAGCGGTCCCCGGGTGAGCAGTTCTTC
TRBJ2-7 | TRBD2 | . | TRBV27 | CASRASGKSYEQYF | TGTGCCAGCCGGGCTAGCGGGAAGTCCTACGAGCAGTACTTC
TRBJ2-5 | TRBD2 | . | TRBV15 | CATGDRAGGQETQYF | TGTGCCACCGGGGATAGGGCGGGAGGGCAAGAGACCCAGTACTTC
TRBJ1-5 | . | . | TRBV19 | CASTGPSNQPQHF | TGTGCCAGTACCGGTCCTTCGAACCAGCCCCAGCATTTT
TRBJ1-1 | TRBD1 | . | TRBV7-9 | CASSLRQGDTEAFF | TGTGCCAGCAGCTTACGACAGGGAGACACTGAAGCTTTCTTT
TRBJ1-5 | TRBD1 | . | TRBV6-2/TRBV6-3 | CASSTLRQGVQPQHF | TGTGCCAGCAGCACCCTGCGACAGGGAGTACAGCCCCAGCATTTT
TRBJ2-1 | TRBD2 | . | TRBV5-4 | CASSIGTSGRQRGEQFF | TGTGCCAGCAGCATAGGGACTAGCGGGAGGCAAAGGGGTGAGCAGTTCTTC
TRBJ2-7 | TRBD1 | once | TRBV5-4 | CASSLSSTGDYEQYF | TGTGCCAGCAGCTTGAGCTCTACAGGGGACTACGAGCAGTACTTC
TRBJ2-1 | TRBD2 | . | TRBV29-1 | CSVSRLASYNEQFF | TGCAGCGTATCCCGACTAGCGTCTTACAATGAGCAGTTCTTC
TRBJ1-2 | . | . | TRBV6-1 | CASSDDSLYGYTF | TGTGCCAGCAGTGATGACTCCTTGTATGGCTACACCTTC
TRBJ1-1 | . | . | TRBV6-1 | CASSEIGRVSTEAFF | TGTGCCAGCAGTGAAATCGGCAGGGTTAGCACTGAAGCTTTCTTT
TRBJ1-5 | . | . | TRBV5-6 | CASSLDRDQPQHF | TGTGCCAGCAGCTTGGACAGGGATCAGCCCCAGCATTTT
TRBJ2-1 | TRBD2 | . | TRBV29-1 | CSVEDTGLAGNEQFF | TGCAGCGTTGAAGATACGGGACTAGCGGGCAATGAGCAGTTCTTC
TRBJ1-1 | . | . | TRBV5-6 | CASSSGQLNTEAFF | TGTGCCAGCAGCTCTGGACAACTGAACACTGAAGCTTTCTTT
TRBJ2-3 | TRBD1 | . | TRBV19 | CASAGRTGEGGTDTQYF | TGTGCCAGCGCAGGCCGGACAGGGGAAGGGGGCACAGATACGCAGTATTTT
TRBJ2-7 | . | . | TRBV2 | CASSGQIYEQYF | TGTGCCAGCAGCGGACAGATCTACGAGCAGTACTTC
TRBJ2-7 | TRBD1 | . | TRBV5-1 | CASSLRQGGYEQYF | TGCGCCAGCAGCTTGAGACAGGGGGGGTACGAGCAGTACTTC
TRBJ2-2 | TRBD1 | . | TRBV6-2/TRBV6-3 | CASSSRDRVTGELFF | TGTGCCAGCAGTTCCCGGGACAGGGTCACCGGGGAGCTGTTTTTT
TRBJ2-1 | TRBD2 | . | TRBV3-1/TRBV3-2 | CASSPGLAANEQFF | TGTGCCAGCAGCCCGGGACTAGCCGCCAATGAGCAGTTCTTC
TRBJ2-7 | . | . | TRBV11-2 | CASSPQGGEQYF | TGTGCCAGCAGCCCGCAGGGTGGCGAGCAGTACTTC
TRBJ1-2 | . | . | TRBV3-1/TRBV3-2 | CASSQDQRRGYTF | TGTGCCAGCAGCCAAGATCAGAGGCGGGGCTACACCTTC
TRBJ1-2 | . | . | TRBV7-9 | CASSELSPVYGYTF | TGTGCCAGCAGCGAGCTTTCCCCCGTTTATGGCTACACCTTC
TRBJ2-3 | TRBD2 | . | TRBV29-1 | CSAGTSGSYF | TGCAGCGCAGGGACTAGCGGGTCTTATTTT
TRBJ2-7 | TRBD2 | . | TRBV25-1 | CASSEYASGGIYEQYF | TGTGCCAGCAGTGAATATGCGTCCGGGGGGATCTACGAGCAGTACTTC
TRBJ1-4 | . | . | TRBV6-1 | CASSERTVNEKLFF | TGTGCCAGCAGTGAACGGACAGTAAATGAAAAACTGTTTTTT
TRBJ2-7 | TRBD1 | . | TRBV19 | CASSTRTGSSYEQYF | TGTGCCAGTAGTACAAGGACAGGGTCGTCCTACGAGCAGTACTTC
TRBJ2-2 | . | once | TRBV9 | CASSVRETGAGELFF | TGTGCCAGCAGCGTAAGAGAGACGGGGGCCGGGGAGCTGTTTTTT
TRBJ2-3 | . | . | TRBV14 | CASSQRAGGGTDTQYF | TGTGCCAGCAGCCAAAGGGCAGGAGGCGGCACAGATACGCAGTATTTT
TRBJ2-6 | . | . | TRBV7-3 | CASSSPVGANVLTF | TGTGCCAGCAGCTCTCCAGTAGGGGCCAACGTCCTGACTTTC
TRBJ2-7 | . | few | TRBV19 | CASSIPYLALKRNGVYEQYF | TGTGCCAGTAGTATCCCGTACCTAGCATTAAAAAGGAATGGCGTCTACGAGCAGTACTTC
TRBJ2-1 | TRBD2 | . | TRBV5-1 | CASSFLAGEGEQFF | TGCGCCAGCAGCTTTCTAGCGGGAGAAGGAGAGCAGTTCTTC
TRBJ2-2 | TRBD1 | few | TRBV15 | CATSTIGQGTGNTGELFF | TGTGCCACCAGCACCATAGGACAGGGAACGGGGAACACCGGGGAGCTGTTTTTT
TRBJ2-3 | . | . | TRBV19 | CASSNGVEDTQYF | TGTGCCAGTAGTAACGGGGTGGAAGATACGCAGTATTTT
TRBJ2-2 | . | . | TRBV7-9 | CASSPGQRTTGELFF | TGTGCCAGCAGCCCCGGACAGAGAACCACCGGGGAGCTGTTTTTT
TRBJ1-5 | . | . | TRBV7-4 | CASRLDSRNQPQHF | TGTGCCAGCAGATTGGACAGCCGCAATCAGCCCCAGCATTTT
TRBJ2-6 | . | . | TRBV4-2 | CASSQSQMLGANVLTF | TGTGCCAGCAGCCAGTCTCAGATGCTCGGGGCCAACGTCCTGACTTTC
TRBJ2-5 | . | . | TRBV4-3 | CASSQDRGYETQYF | TGCGCCAGCAGCCAAGACAGGGGATACGAGACCCAGTACTTC
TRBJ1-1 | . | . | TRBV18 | CASSPQGMGIEAFF | TGTGCCAGCTCACCACAGGGGATGGGTATTGAAGCTTTCTTT
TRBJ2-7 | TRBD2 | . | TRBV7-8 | CASSSLTSGVPYEQYF | TGTGCCAGCAGTTCGCTAACTAGCGGGGTTCCCTACGAGCAGTACTTC